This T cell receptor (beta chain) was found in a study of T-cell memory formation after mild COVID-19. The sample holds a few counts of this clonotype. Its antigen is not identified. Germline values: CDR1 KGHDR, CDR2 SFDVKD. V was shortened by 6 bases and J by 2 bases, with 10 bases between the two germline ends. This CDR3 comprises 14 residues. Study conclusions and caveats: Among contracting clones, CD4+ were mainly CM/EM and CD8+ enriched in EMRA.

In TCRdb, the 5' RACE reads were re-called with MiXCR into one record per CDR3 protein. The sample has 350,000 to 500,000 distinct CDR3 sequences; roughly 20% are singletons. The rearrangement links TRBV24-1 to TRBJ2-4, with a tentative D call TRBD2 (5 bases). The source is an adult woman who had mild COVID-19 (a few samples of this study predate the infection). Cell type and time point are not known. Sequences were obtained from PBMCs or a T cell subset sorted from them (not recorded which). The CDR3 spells CATSPPGSKNIQYF. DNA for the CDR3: TGTGCCACCAGTCCCCCGGGGTCCAAAAACATTCAGTACTTC.